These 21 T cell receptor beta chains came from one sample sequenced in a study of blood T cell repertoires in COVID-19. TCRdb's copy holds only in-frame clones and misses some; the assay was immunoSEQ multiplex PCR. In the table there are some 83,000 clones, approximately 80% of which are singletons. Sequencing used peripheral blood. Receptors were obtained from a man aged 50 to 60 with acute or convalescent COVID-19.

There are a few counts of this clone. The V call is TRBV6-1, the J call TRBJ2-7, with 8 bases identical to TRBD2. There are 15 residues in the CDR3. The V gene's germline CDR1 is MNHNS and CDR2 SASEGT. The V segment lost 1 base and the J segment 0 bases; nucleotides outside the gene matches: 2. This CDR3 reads CASSEGAGGSYEQYF. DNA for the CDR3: TGTGCCAGCAGTGAAGGGGCGGGGGGCTCCTACGAGCAGTACTTC.

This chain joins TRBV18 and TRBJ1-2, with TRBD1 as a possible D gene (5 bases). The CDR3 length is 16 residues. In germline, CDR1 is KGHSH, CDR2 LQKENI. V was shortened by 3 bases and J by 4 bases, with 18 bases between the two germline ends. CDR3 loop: CASSPPPLGGTYGYTF. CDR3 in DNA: TGTGCCAGCTCACCGCCCCCCCTCGGGGGAACCTATGGCTACACCTTC.

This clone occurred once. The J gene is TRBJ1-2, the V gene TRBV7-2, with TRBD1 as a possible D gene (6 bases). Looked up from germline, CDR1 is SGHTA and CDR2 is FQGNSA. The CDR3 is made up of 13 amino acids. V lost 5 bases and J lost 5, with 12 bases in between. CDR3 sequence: CASSPGDGYGYTF. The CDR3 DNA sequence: TGTGCCAGCAGCCCAGGGGACGGTTATGGCTACACCTTC.

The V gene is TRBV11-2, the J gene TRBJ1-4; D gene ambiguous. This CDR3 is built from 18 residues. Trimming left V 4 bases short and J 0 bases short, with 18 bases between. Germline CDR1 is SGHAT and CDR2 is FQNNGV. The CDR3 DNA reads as TGTGCCAGCAGCTACGAGATCCCCGGGAGAACAACTAATGAAAAACTGTTTTTT. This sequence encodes CASSYEIPGRTTNEKLFF.

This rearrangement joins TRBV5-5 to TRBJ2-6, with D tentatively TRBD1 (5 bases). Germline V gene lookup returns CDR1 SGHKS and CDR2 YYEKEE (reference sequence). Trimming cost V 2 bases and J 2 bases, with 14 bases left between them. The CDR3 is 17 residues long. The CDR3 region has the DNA TGTGCCAGCAGCTTCTCCGGCAGGGTTACTGGGGCCAACGTCCTGACTTTC. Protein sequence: CASSFSGRVTGANVLTF. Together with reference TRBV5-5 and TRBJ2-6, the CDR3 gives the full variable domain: DAGVTQSPTHLIKTRGQQVTLRCSPISGHKSVSWYQQVLGQGPQFIFQYYEKEERGRGNFPDRFSARQFPNYSSELNVNALLLGDSALYLCASSFSGRVTGANVLTFGAGSRLTVL.

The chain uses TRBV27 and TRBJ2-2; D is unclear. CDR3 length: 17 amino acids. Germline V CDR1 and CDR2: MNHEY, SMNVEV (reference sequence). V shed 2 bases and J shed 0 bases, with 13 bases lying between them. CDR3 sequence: CASSLGLGIANTGELFF. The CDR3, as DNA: TGTGCCAGCAGTTTAGGTTTGGGCATTGCGAACACCGGGGAGCTGTTTTTT.

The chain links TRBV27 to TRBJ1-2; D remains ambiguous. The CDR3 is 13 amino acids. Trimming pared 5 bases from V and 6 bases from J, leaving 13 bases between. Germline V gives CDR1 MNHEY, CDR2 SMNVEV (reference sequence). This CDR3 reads CASSHGGPDGYTF. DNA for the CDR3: TGTGCCAGCAGTCACGGCGGCCCCGATGGCTACACCTTC.

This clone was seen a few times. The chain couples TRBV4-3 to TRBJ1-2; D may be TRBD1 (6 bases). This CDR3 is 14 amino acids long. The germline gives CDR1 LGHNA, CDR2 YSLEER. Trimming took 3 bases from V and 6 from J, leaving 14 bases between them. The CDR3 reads CASSQGGGADGYTF. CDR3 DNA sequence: TGCGCCAGCAGCCAGGGGGGGGGCGCAGATGGCTACACCTTC.

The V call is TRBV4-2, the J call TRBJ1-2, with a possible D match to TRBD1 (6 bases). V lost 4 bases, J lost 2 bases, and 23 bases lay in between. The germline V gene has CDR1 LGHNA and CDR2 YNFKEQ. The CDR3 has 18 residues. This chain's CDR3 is CASSLEPGHQKRNYGYTF. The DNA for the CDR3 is TGTGCCAGCAGCCTCGAACCGGGACACCAAAAGAGGAACTATGGCTACACCTTC.

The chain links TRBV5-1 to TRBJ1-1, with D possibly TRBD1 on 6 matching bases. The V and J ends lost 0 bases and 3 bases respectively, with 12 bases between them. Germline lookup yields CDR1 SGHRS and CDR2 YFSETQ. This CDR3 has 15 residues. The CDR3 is CASSLGTELYTEAFF. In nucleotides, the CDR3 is TGCGCCAGCAGCTTGGGGACAGAGCTGTACACTGAAGCTTTCTTT. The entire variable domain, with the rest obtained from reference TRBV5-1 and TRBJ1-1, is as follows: KAGVTQTPRYLIKTRGQQVTLSCSPISGHRSVSWYQQTPGQGLQFLFEYFSETQRNKGNFPGRFSGRQFSNSRSEMNVSTLELGDSALYLCASSLGTELYTEAFFGQGTRLTVV.

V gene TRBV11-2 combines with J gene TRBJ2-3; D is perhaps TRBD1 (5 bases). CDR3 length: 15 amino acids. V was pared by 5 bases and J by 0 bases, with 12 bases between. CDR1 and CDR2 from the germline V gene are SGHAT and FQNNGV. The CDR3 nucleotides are TGTGCCAGCAGCCCTTGGACATCTAGCACAGATACGCAGTATTTT. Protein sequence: CASSPWTSSTDTQYF. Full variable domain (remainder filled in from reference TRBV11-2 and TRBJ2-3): EAGVAQSPRYKIIEKRQSVAFWCNPISGHATLYWYQQILGQGPKLLIQFQNNGVVDDSQLPKDRFSAERLKGVDSTLKIQPAKLEDSAVYLCASSPWTSSTDTQYFGPGTRLTVL.

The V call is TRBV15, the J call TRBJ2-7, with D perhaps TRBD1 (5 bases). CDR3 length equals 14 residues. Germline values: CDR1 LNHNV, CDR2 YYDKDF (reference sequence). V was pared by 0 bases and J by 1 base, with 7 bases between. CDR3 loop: CATSRDRTSYEQYF. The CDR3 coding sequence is TGTGCCACCAGCAGAGATCGGACATCCTACGAGCAGTACTTC.

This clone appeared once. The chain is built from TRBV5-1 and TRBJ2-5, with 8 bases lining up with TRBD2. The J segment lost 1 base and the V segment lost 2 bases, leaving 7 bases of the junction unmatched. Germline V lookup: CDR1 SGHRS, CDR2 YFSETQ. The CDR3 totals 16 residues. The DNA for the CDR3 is TGCGCCAGCAGCTTCGGACTAGCACGAGGCCAAGAGACCCAGTACTTC. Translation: CASSFGLARGQETQYF.

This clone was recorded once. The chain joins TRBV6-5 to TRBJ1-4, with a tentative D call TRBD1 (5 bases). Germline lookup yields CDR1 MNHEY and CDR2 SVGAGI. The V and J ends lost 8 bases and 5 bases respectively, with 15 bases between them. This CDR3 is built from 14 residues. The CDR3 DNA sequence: TGTGCCAGCCTACGGGGGGTCGAGAATGAAAAACTGTTTTTT. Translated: CASLRGVENEKLFF.

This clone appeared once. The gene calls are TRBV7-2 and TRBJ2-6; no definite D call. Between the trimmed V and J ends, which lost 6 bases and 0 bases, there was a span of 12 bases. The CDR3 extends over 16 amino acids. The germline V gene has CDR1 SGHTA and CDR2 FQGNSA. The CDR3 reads CASRYSENSGANVLTF. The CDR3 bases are TGTGCCAGCAGGTACTCCGAGAACTCTGGGGCCAACGTCCTGACTTTC.

The DNA of the CDR3 is TGTGCCAGCAGTTCCACCCCGGGCTTACAGGGGTACGAGCAGTACTTC. Translation: CASSSTPGLQGYEQYF. The rearrangement uses TRBV6-2 or TRBV6-3 and TRBJ2-7; TRBD1 matches at 7 bases. Germline values: CDR1 MNHEY, CDR2 SVGEGT. The junction had 13 bases not matched to a gene; V was cut back by 4 bases and J by 4 bases. The CDR3 consists of 16 residues.

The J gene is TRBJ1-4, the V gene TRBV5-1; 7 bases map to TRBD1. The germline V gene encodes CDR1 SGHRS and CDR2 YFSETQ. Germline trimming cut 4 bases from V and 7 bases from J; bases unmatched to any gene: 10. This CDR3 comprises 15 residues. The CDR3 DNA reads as TGCGCCAGCAGCCAAGAGGGGGCTGACGGTGAAAAACTGTTTTTT. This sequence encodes CASSQEGADGEKLFF.

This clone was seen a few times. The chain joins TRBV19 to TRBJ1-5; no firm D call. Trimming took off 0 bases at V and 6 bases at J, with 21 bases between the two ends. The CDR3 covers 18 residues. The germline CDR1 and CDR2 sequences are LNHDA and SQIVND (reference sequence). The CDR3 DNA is TGTGCCAGTAGTATAGATCTCCGGGTGACGGAGATTGTTCAGCCCCAGCATTTT. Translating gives CASSIDLRVTEIVQPQHF.

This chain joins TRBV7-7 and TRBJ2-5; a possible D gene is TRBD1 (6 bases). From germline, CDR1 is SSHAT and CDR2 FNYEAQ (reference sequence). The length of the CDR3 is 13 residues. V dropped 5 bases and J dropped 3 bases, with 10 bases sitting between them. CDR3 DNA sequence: TGTGCCAGCAGCCCCCCAGGGGAAGAGACCCAGTACTTC. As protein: CASSPPGEETQYF.

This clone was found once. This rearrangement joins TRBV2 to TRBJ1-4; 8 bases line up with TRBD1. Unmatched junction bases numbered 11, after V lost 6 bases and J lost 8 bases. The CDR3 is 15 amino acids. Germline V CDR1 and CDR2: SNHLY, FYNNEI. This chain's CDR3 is CASRATGTGSEKLFF. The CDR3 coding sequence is TGTGCCAGCAGAGCAACGGGGACAGGCAGCGAAAAACTGTTTTTT. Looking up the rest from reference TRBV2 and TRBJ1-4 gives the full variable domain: EPEVTQTPSHQVTQMGQEVILRCVPISNHLYFYWYRQILGQKVEFLVSFYNNEISEKSEIFDDQFSVERPDGSNFTLKIRSTKLEDSAMYFCASRATGTGSEKLFFGSGTQLSVL.

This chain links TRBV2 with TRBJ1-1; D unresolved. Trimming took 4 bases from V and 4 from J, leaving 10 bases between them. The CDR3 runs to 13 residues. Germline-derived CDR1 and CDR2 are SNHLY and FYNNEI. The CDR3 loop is CASSAEGSTEAFF. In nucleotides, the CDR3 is TGTGCCAGCAGTGCTGAAGGGAGCACTGAAGCTTTCTTT.